The subject of this entry is one T cell receptor beta chain. Its target is unknown. Likely a read error: the CDR3 ends without its conserved phenylalanine or tryptophan. Together with a sample-barcoded 5' primer, a J-beta primer mix was included in a second PCR lasting 7 to 11 cycles. MiXCR, run by TCRdb on the 5' RACE reads, gives a single entry per CDR3 protein. The sample consists of about 1,500,000 distinct CDR3 sequences, roughly 27% of them appearing once. The CDR3 totals 15 residues. The germline V gene encodes CDR1 ENHRY and CDR2 SYGVKD. Trimming stripped 7 bases from V and 1 base from J, with 16 bases between. This entry is derived from a study of blood T cells in healthy people across ages. Whole-study results and caveats: Diversity of TCR beta per million T cells declined in a roughly linear way with age.

Sample: blood. The receptor comes from a woman aged 30 to 39 in good health. The chain is built from TRBV10-3 and TRBJ1-1; D uncertain. The CDR3 is CAITTDQEGNTEAFL. CDR3 bases: TGTGCCATCACCACGGATCAGGAGGGGAACACTGAAGCTTTCTTG.